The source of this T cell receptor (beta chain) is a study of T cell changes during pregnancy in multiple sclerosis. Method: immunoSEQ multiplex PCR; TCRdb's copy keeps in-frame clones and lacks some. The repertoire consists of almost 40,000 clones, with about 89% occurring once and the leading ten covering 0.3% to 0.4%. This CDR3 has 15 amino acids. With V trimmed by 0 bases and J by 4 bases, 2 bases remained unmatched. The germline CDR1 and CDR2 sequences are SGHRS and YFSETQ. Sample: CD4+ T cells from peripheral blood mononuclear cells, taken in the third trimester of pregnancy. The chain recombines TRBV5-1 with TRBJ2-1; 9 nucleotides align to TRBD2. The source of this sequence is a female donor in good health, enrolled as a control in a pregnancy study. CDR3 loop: CASSLGTSEYNEQFF. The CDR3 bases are TGCGCCAGCAGCTTGGGGACTAGCGAGTACAATGAGCAGTTCTTC. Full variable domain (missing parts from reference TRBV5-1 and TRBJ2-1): KAGVTQTPRYLIKTRGQQVTLSCSPISGHRSVSWYQQTPGQGLQFLFEYFSETQRNKGNFPGRFSGRQFSNSRSEMNVSTLELGDSALYLCASSLGTSEYNEQFFGPGTRLTVL.